Listed below are T cell receptor beta chains from one sample, sequenced in a study of blood T cell repertoires in COVID-19. Measured with immunoSEQ multiplex PCR; TCRdb has only the in-frame clones, and not every one. Counted here are over 200,000 clones, 84% occurring once; the ten biggest clones make up less than 2%. Sequencing was carried out using PBMCs or T cells enriched from blood (not recorded which). The receptors shown here come from a man in his 60s who had recovered from COVID-19. CDR3s include the opening cysteine and the closing phenylalanine or tryptophan. The order of the fields is clone size, V gene, D gene, J gene, CDR3 length, CDR3 protein, CDR3 DNA. The D gene is left open where the match is weak. Clone size is shown for a subset of rows, as once, few, many or a class of expanded clone.

abundance: -; v_gene: TRBV4-3; d_gene: -; j_gene: TRBJ2-5; len: 15; CDR3aa: CASSQDAGAQETQYF; CDR3nt: TGCGCCAGCAGCCAAGATGCAGGGGCCCAAGAGACCCAGTACTTC
abundance: -; v_gene: TRBV10-3; d_gene: -; j_gene: TRBJ1-2; len: 12; CDR3aa: CAISEDREGYTF; CDR3nt: TGTGCCATCAGTGAGGACAGAGAAGGCTACACCTTC
abundance: -; v_gene: TRBV2; d_gene: -; j_gene: TRBJ1-4; len: 15; CDR3aa: CASSVDRFTNEKLFF; CDR3nt: TGTGCCAGCAGCGTTGACAGGTTCACTAATGAAAAACTGTTTTTT
abundance: -; v_gene: TRBV7-2; d_gene: -; j_gene: TRBJ1-2; len: 13; CDR3aa: CASSLEGRRGYTF; CDR3nt: TGTGCCAGCAGCTTAGAAGGGCGGAGGGGCTACACCTTC
abundance: -; v_gene: TRBV5-6; d_gene: TRBD1; j_gene: TRBJ1-2; len: 14; CDR3aa: CASSFTGTAYGYTF; CDR3nt: TGTGCCAGCAGCTTCACCGGGACAGCCTATGGCTACACCTTC
abundance: -; v_gene: TRBV7-2; d_gene: -; j_gene: TRBJ1-2; len: 15; CDR3aa: CASSPRQQSNYGYTF; CDR3nt: TGTGCCAGCAGCCCTAGACAGCAATCTAACTATGGCTACACCTTC
abundance: -; v_gene: TRBV19; d_gene: -; j_gene: TRBJ1-2; len: 13; CDR3aa: CASSISGYYGYTF; CDR3nt: TGTGCCAGTAGTATTTCAGGGTACTATGGCTACACCTTC
abundance: once; v_gene: TRBV7-2; d_gene: TRBD2; j_gene: TRBJ2-1; len: 16; CDR3aa: CASSLGTSGGWNEQFF; CDR3nt: TGTGCCAGCAGCTTAGGGACTAGCGGGGGTTGGAATGAGCAGTTCTTC
abundance: -; v_gene: TRBV9; d_gene: -; j_gene: TRBJ2-4; len: 19; CDR3aa: CASSVDWGGAGVAKNIQYF; CDR3nt: TGTGCCAGCAGCGTGGATTGGGGCGGGGCAGGAGTAGCCAAAAACATTCAGTACTTC
abundance: -; v_gene: TRBV6-2/TRBV6-3; d_gene: TRBD1; j_gene: TRBJ1-1; len: 11; CDR3aa: CASSQGAEAFF; CDR3nt: TGTGCCAGCAGTCAGGGGGCTGAAGCTTTCTTT
abundance: -; v_gene: TRBV5-4; d_gene: -; j_gene: TRBJ1-1; len: 19; CDR3aa: CASSFLRGPRGVWNTEAFF; CDR3nt: TGTGCCAGCAGCTTCCTTAGGGGCCCAAGGGGTGTGTGGAACACTGAAGCTTTCTTT
abundance: -; v_gene: TRBV19; d_gene: TRBD1; j_gene: TRBJ1-6; len: 13; CDR3aa: CATGQGNNSPLHF; CDR3nt: TGTGCCACTGGACAGGGAAATAATTCACCCCTCCACTTT
abundance: -; v_gene: TRBV6-2/TRBV6-3; d_gene: -; j_gene: TRBJ2-3; len: 12; CDR3aa: CASSQTGDTQYF; CDR3nt: TGTGCCAGCAGCCAAACGGGTGATACGCAGTATTTT
abundance: -; v_gene: TRBV7-6; d_gene: -; j_gene: TRBJ1-3; len: 15; CDR3aa: CASSPGLYSGNTIYF; CDR3nt: TGTGCCAGCAGCCCGGGACTGTACTCTGGAAACACCATATATTTT
abundance: once; v_gene: TRBV7-8; d_gene: -; j_gene: TRBJ1-2; len: 15; CDR3aa: CASSSLQGPNYGYTF; CDR3nt: TGTGCCAGCAGCTCCCTCCAGGGTCCTAACTATGGCTACACCTTC
abundance: -; v_gene: TRBV5-6; d_gene: -; j_gene: TRBJ2-5; len: 13; CDR3aa: CASNPGIRETQYF; CDR3nt: TGTGCCAGCAACCCAGGAATCCGGGAGACCCAGTACTTC
abundance: -; v_gene: TRBV20-1; d_gene: TRBD2; j_gene: TRBJ2-5; len: 15; CDR3aa: CSASSSGGAGETQYF; CDR3nt: TGCAGTGCTAGTTCTAGCGGGGGGGCAGGAGAGACCCAGTACTTC
abundance: -; v_gene: TRBV18; d_gene: -; j_gene: TRBJ1-5; len: 14; CDR3aa: CASSPLAENQPQHF; CDR3nt: TGTGCCAGCTCACCATTGGCGGAAAATCAGCCCCAGCATTTT
abundance: -; v_gene: TRBV5-4; d_gene: TRBD1; j_gene: TRBJ2-2; len: 16; CDR3aa: CASSHRQGANTGELFF; CDR3nt: TGTGCCAGCAGCCATAGACAGGGGGCTAACACCGGGGAGCTGTTTTTT
abundance: -; v_gene: TRBV9; d_gene: TRBD2; j_gene: TRBJ2-3; len: 18; CDR3aa: CASGPPGTSGGNTDTQYF; CDR3nt: TGTGCCAGCGGACCTCCCGGCACTAGCGGGGGAAACACAGATACGCAGTATTTT
abundance: -; v_gene: TRBV11-3; d_gene: -; j_gene: TRBJ2-5; len: 15; CDR3aa: CASSFMLVEAETQYF; CDR3nt: TGTGCCAGCAGCTTCATGCTAGTTGAGGCGGAGACCCAGTACTTC
abundance: -; v_gene: TRBV18; d_gene: TRBD1; j_gene: TRBJ2-2; len: 16; CDR3aa: CASSRGQGENTGELFF; CDR3nt: TGTGCCAGCTCACGCGGACAGGGGGAGAACACCGGGGAGCTGTTTTTT
abundance: -; v_gene: TRBV11-2; d_gene: -; j_gene: TRBJ1-6; len: 15; CDR3aa: CASSLDWGRNSPLHF; CDR3nt: TGTGCCAGCAGCTTAGATTGGGGCAGAAATTCACCCCTCCACTTT
abundance: -; v_gene: TRBV19; d_gene: -; j_gene: TRBJ1-6; len: 15; CDR3aa: CASRTESSYNSPLHF; CDR3nt: TGTGCCAGTAGGACAGAGAGCTCCTATAATTCACCCCTCCACTTT
abundance: -; v_gene: TRBV6-4; d_gene: -; j_gene: TRBJ1-1; len: 15; CDR3aa: CASSDSGTGVTEAFF; CDR3nt: TGTGCCAGCAGTGACTCCGGGACGGGGGTGACTGAAGCTTTCTTT
abundance: once; v_gene: TRBV7-6; d_gene: -; j_gene: TRBJ2-3; len: 15; CDR3aa: CASSIPGWGTDTQYF; CDR3nt: TGTGCCAGCAGCATTCCGGGGTGGGGCACAGATACGCAGTATTTT
abundance: once; v_gene: TRBV25-1; d_gene: TRBD1; j_gene: TRBJ1-1; len: 14; CDR3aa: CASRTGGAAAEAFF; CDR3nt: TGTGCCAGTAGGACAGGGGGCGCAGCGGCTGAAGCTTTCTTT
abundance: -; v_gene: TRBV30; d_gene: -; j_gene: TRBJ1-3; len: 15; CDR3aa: CAWSVGTGTGNTIYF; CDR3nt: TGTGCCTGGAGTGTAGGAACGGGTACTGGAAACACCATATATTTT
abundance: once; v_gene: TRBV7-8; d_gene: -; j_gene: TRBJ1-2; len: 14; CDR3aa: CASSLSRDNYGYTF; CDR3nt: TGTGCCAGCAGCTTATCTCGCGATAACTATGGCTACACCTTC
abundance: few; v_gene: TRBV10-3; d_gene: TRBD1; j_gene: TRBJ1-6; len: 16; CDR3aa: CAISEVGGQANSPLHF; CDR3nt: TGTGCCATCAGTGAAGTAGGGGGACAGGCCAATTCACCCCTCCACTTT
abundance: -; v_gene: TRBV4-2; d_gene: TRBD1; j_gene: TRBJ1-1; len: 14; CDR3aa: CASSQGGTGAEAFF; CDR3nt: TGTGCCAGCAGCCAAGGAGGTACAGGGGCAGAAGCTTTCTTT
abundance: -; v_gene: TRBV10-2; d_gene: TRBD1; j_gene: TRBJ2-3; len: 16; CDR3aa: CASRRQGGWGTDTQYF; CDR3nt: TGCGCCAGCAGGAGACAGGGGGGTTGGGGCACAGATACGCAGTATTTT
abundance: -; v_gene: TRBV7-9; d_gene: -; j_gene: TRBJ2-1; len: 13; CDR3aa: CASSGQGRNEQFF; CDR3nt: TGTGCCAGCAGTGGCCAGGGAAGGAATGAGCAGTTCTTC
abundance: -; v_gene: TRBV5-1; d_gene: -; j_gene: TRBJ2-3; len: 13; CDR3aa: CASSPGSTDTQYF; CDR3nt: TGCGCCAGCAGCCCGGGGAGCACAGATACGCAGTATTTT
abundance: -; v_gene: TRBV6-2/TRBV6-3; d_gene: -; j_gene: TRBJ2-5; len: 13; CDR3aa: CASSYGRGETQYF; CDR3nt: TGTGCCAGCAGTTACGGCAGGGGAGAGACCCAGTACTTC
abundance: few; v_gene: TRBV7-9; d_gene: -; j_gene: TRBJ1-1; len: 14; CDR3aa: CASSLTGKGTEAFF; CDR3nt: TGTGCCAGCAGCTTAACAGGGAAAGGCACTGAAGCTTTCTTT
abundance: -; v_gene: TRBV18; d_gene: -; j_gene: TRBJ1-5; len: 13; CDR3aa: CASSPSRNQPQHF; CDR3nt: TGTGCCAGCTCACCAAGCCGCAATCAGCCCCAGCATTTT
abundance: -; v_gene: TRBV5-1; d_gene: TRBD1; j_gene: TRBJ1-3; len: 16; CDR3aa: CASSLDSGGSGNTIYF; CDR3nt: TGCGCCAGCAGCTTGGATTCAGGGGGCTCTGGAAACACCATATATTTT
abundance: -; v_gene: TRBV5-1; d_gene: TRBD2; j_gene: TRBJ2-1; len: 15; CDR3aa: CASSDSGGPYNEQFF; CDR3nt: TGCGCCAGCAGCGATAGCGGGGGGCCGTACAATGAGCAGTTCTTC
abundance: -; v_gene: TRBV2; d_gene: -; j_gene: TRBJ1-6; len: 13; CDR3aa: CASSGQVNSPLHF; CDR3nt: TGTGCCAGCAGTGGACAGGTTAATTCACCCCTCCACTTT